What follows is one T cell receptor (beta chain) and its context. This sample is part of a study of Graves' ophthalmopathy and Graves' hyperthyroidism. Diagnosis was based on clinical symptoms, serum thyroxine, TRAb, thyroid ultrasound and orbital computed tomography. CDR1 and CDR2 (germline): GTSNPN, SVGIG (reference sequence). The CDR3 covers 13 residues. V was cut by 2 bases and J by 3 bases, with 10 bases left in between. RNA served as the template for amplifying TCR beta CDR3 regions. Second-round multiplex PCR came after a first-round RT-PCR that employed HTBI primers. TCRdb reprocessed the multiplex PCR reads via MiXCR and lists one record per CDR3 protein. The data contain roughly 610,000 distinct CDR3 sequences, over 20% of them singletons.

The chain joins TRBV30 to TRBJ2-5; TRBD1 is a possible D gene (5 bases). This TCR came from a woman between 18 and 30 years old with stable Graves' hyperthyroidism. Some clones in this sample may be carry-over from other donors' samples. Sequencing used peripheral blood. DNA of the CDR3: TGTGCCTGGAGTTCTGGGGCAGAAGAGACCCAGTACTTC. Its protein is CAWSSGAEETQYF.